The TCR beta chain described here comes from a study of early T cells in non-severe SARS-CoV-2 infection. In the study overall: Chains were unpaired, as sequencing was done on bulk RNA from unsorted whole blood.

Individual cDNA molecules were tagged with unique molecular identifiers, the study reported. One entry per CDR3 protein, called by TCRdb with MiXCR from the 5' RACE reads. The table has around 50,000 distinct CDR3 sequences, 4% to 5% seen once. Trimming took 0 bases from V and 1 from J, leaving 9 bases between them. Germline-derived CDR1 and CDR2 are WSHSY and SAAADI. This CDR3 region has 15 residues. The sequence derives from an adult who was a healthcare worker with PCR-confirmed SARS-CoV-2 infection or an uninfected control (not recorded which). The sample was whole blood. The chain joins TRBV10-2 to TRBJ1-1; D not certain. CDR3 protein: CASSESKAGNTEAFF. The CDR3 DNA reads as TGCGCCAGCAGTGAGTCCAAGGCAGGGAACACTGAAGCTTTCTTT.